The 9 T cell receptor beta chains given below trace back to one sample, sequenced in a study of beta chain features in type 1 diabetes. Study-level points and caveats: Across all four CD4+ subsets, people with type 1 diabetes showed modestly shorter TCRB CDR3s.

The isolated RNA, all of it, was reverse transcribed, so expressed TCRB transcripts were what got sequenced. Only in-frame clones appear in the TCRdb table, and some are missing; sequencing was by immunoSEQ multiplex PCR. The repertoire has roughly 160,000 clones, 8% to 9.5% of them found once; the top ten carry around 0.5%. The antigens for these receptors are not known. The source material was central memory CD4+ T cells from blood. Receptors originate from a woman younger than 30 with type 1 diabetes.

The chain is built from TRBV6-5 and TRBJ2-3; no clear D. The CDR3 covers 13 residues. Germline V lookup: CDR1 MNHEY, CDR2 SVGAGI. The germline V and J ends were trimmed by 4 bases and 3 bases, with 8 bases remaining between them. The chain's CDR3 is CASSWRGTDTQYF. The CDR3 DNA reads as TGTGCCAGCAGTTGGCGAGGAACAGATACGCAGTATTTT.

There are a few counts of this clone. The rearrangement uses TRBV7-3 and TRBJ2-1, with 10 positions matching TRBD2. The junction had 9 bases not matched to a gene; V was cut back by 3 bases and J by 10 bases. This CDR3 comprises 15 residues. In germline, CDR1 is SGHTA, CDR2 FQGTGA. The CDR3 loop is CASSFLSGRGGEQFF. In nucleotides, the CDR3 is TGTGCCAGCAGCTTCCTCAGCGGGAGGGGCGGGGAGCAGTTCTTC.

This clone was observed a handful of times. The chain combines TRBV27 with TRBJ1-2; the D gene is possibly TRBD1 (5 bases). This CDR3 has 14 amino acids. V lost 3 bases to trimming and J lost 10 bases, with 18 bases between them. CDR1 is MNHEY, CDR2 SMNVEV, per germline (reference sequence). The CDR3 sequence is CASSFAAGTIVYTF. The CDR3 DNA sequence: TGTGCCAGCAGTTTCGCGGCAGGGACTATCGTCTACACCTTC.

This clone was found a few times. The rearrangement uses TRBV25-1 and TRBJ2-5; D gene unclear. Germline V gene sequence: CDR1 MGHDK, CDR2 SYGVNS. V lost 4 bases and J 5 bases, leaving 14 bases between the germline ends. This CDR3 comprises 14 residues. CDR3 sequence reads: CASSGSAIWETQYF. The CDR3 nucleotides are TGTGCCAGCAGTGGATCCGCTATTTGGGAGACCCAGTACTTC.

This chain links TRBV7-2 with TRBJ1-2; 7 nucleotides line up with TRBD1. CDR1 is SGHTA and CDR2 is FQGNSA in the germline V gene. Trimming at V came to 5 bases and at J to 3 bases, leaving 3 bases not matched to a gene. The CDR3 is 13 amino acids. Here the CDR3 reads CASSRQGDYGYTF. The CDR3 DNA follows: TGTGCCAGCAGCCGACAGGGTGACTATGGCTACACCTTC.

V usage is TRBV7-2 and J usage is TRBJ1-1; no definite D call. The V gene's germline CDR1 is SGHTA and CDR2 FQGNSA. Trimming shortened V by 1 base and J by 5 bases, and 14 bases separated the two germline ends. CDR3 length: 15 residues. The CDR3 spells CASSLDLRSVTEAFF. The CDR3 bases are TGTGCCAGCAGCTTAGACCTGAGGTCTGTGACTGAAGCTTTCTTT.

This chain connects TRBV7-9 to TRBJ1-4, with D unclear. V lost 1 base to trimming and J lost 7 bases, with 7 bases between them. Germline loops: CDR1 SEHNR, CDR2 FQNEAQ (reference sequence). CDR3 length: 13 residues. The DNA for the CDR3 is TGTGCCAGCAGCTTAGGTGCGGCTGAAAAACTGTTTTTT. It specifies CASSLGAAEKLFF.

The CDR3 nucleotides read TGTGCCTGGAGTATAGGCCAGGTCCAAGAGACCCAGTACTTC. Translating it yields CAWSIGQVQETQYF. The J gene is TRBJ2-5, the V gene TRBV30, with D hard to call. The germline CDR1 and CDR2 sequences are GTSNPN and SVGIG (reference sequence). Trimming removed 2 bases at V and 1 base at J, with 11 bases between. This CDR3 has 14 amino acids.

This chain links TRBV4-3 with TRBJ1-2, with D possibly TRBD1 on 5 matching bases. The CDR3 length is 15 residues. Germline V gene data show CDR1 as LGHNA and CDR2 as YSLEER. The V and J ends lost 4 bases and 2 bases respectively, with 14 bases between them. The CDR3 spells CASSRDVPGNYGYTF. The CDR3 DNA reads TGCGCCAGCAGCCGAGATGTACCAGGGAACTATGGCTACACCTTC.